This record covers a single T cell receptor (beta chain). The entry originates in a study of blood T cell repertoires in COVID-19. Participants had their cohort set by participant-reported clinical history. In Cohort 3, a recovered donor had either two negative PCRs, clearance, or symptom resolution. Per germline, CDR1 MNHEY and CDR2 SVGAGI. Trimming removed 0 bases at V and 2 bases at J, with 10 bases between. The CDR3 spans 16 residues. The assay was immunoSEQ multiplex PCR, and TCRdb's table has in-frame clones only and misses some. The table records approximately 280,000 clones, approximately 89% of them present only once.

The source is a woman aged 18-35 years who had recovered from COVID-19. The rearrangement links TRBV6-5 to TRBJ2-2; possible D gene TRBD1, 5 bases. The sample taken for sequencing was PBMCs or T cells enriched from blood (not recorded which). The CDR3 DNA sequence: TGTGCCAGCAGTTACTCTCGGCAGGGAAACACCGGGGAGCTGTTTTTT. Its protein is CASSYSRQGNTGELFF.